These T cell receptor beta chains were read from a single sample in a study of T cells in Graves' hyperthyroidism and ophthalmopathy. MiXCR was run by TCRdb on the multiplex PCR reads, yielding one entry per CDR3 protein. The table has 95,000 to 110,000 distinct CDR3 sequences, about 15% seen once; the top ten hold about 42%. The sample taken for sequencing was blood. Every receptor here comes from a woman aged 50 to 60 with Graves' hyperthyroidism. Both conserved end residues are part of each CDR3. D genes are given only for firm matches. For some rows the clone size is stated as once, few or many, or as a class when expanded; others skip it.

abundance,v_gene,d_gene,j_gene,len,CDR3nt,CDR3aa
many,TRBV30,-,TRBJ2-1,12,TGTGCCTGGAGCGGAGGCTACAATGAGCAGTTCTTC,CAWSGGYNEQFF
many,TRBV3-1,-,TRBJ1-5,12,TGTGCCAGCAGCCAAAGTAATCAGCCCCAGCATTTT,CASSQSNQPQHF
many,TRBV28,-,TRBJ1-6,13,TGTGCCAGCAGATGGCAGGGTGGGTCACCCCTCCACTTT,CASRWQGGSPLHF
-,TRBV20-1,TRBD2,TRBJ2-4,18,TGCAGTGCCCCCGGGACCGGGACTAGCGGGAGAGGTTCAAACATTCAGTACTTC,CSAPGTGTSGRGSNIQYF
many,TRBV5-1,-,TRBJ1-6,15,TGCGCCAGCAGCCCTACCCCGGGATCTCCATCCCCCCTCCACTTT,CASSPTPGSPSPLHF
-,TRBV11-2,-,TRBJ2-1,15,TGTGCCAGCAGCCGCCGGGACTTATTTAACAATGAGCAGTTCTTC,CASSRRDLFNNEQFF
-,TRBV5-1,-,TRBJ1-2,14,TGCGCCAGCAGCCTACAGGGCGCGATCTATGGCTACACCTTC,CASSLQGAIYGYTF
many,TRBV20-1,-,TRBJ2-3,15,TGCAGTGCTAGTCTGGCAGGAGAACTCACAGATACGCAGTATTTT,CSASLAGELTDTQYF
many,TRBV28,TRBD2,TRBJ2-1,17,TGTGCCAGCACAGATGATGGGAGCGGGAGGGCCGACAATGAGCAGTTCTTC,CASTDDGSGRADNEQFF
many,TRBV5-1,TRBD2,TRBJ2-1,17,TGCGCCAGCAGCTTGGACGCTAGCGGGAGATCTACAATGAAGCAGTTCTTC,CASSLDASGRSTMKQFF
-,TRBV19,-,TRBJ2-6,18,TGTGCCAGTAGGAGTCACAGGGGGGGATACTCTGGGGCCAACGTCCTGACTTTC,CASRSHRGGYSGANVLTF
many,TRBV12-3/TRBV12-4,TRBD2,TRBJ2-2,16,TGTGCCAGCAGTTTGGGAGGACTAGCGGGAACCGGGGAGCTGTTTTTT,CASSLGGLAGTGELFF
many,TRBV20-1,-,TRBJ2-1,14,TGCAGTGCTAGAGACCCCGGGGAGTACAATGAGCAGTTCTTC,CSARDPGEYNEQFF
-,TRBV10-3,-,TRBJ2-1,11,TGTGCCATCAGTGTGGGTGTTGAGCAGTTCTTC,CAISVGVEQFF
many,TRBV28,TRBD1,TRBJ2-7,14,TGTGCCAGCAGTTCCCGGACAGGGCCCTACGAGCAGTACTTC,CASSSRTGPYEQYF
many,TRBV7-9,TRBD1,TRBJ2-7,16,TGTGCCAGCAGCTTTTCAGGGGGCGCAAGGGTCTACGAGCAGTACTTC,CASSFSGGARVYEQYF
few,TRBV7-9,TRBD1,TRBJ2-1,17,TGTGCCAGCAGCTTATTTAGGGCCAACAGGGGACAATTGGAGCAGTTCTTC,CASSLFRANRGQLEQFF
many,TRBV29-1,-,TRBJ1-2,14,TGCAGCGTTGATAGGAGGGAGGGGTCACGGGGCTACACCTTC,CSVDRREGSRGYTF
many,TRBV6-2/TRBV6-3,TRBD2,TRBJ2-1,20,TGTGCCAGCAGTTACATCCGTCTTTGGAGCGGGAGCCCTGCCTACAATGAGCAGTTCTTC,CASSYIRLWSGSPAYNEQFF
-,TRBV7-2,-,TRBJ1-2,14,TGTGCCAGCAGCTTAGGTGACAGCGAGTATGGCTACACCTTC,CASSLGDSEYGYTF
many,TRBV2,-,TRBJ2-3,14,TGTGCCAGCAGTGAAGCGTCTCCCCTTGATACGCAGTATTTT,CASSEASPLDTQYF
few,TRBV7-2,-,TRBJ2-5,14,TGTGCCAGCAGCCCCAACAGGGGGGGTGAGACCCAGTACTTC,CASSPNRGGETQYF
many,TRBV27,-,TRBJ2-1,12,TGTGCCAGCAGCCAGGGCGGCAATGAGCAGTTCTTC,CASSQGGNEQFF
few,TRBV27,TRBD1,TRBJ1-6,13,TGTGCCAGCAGGGACAGGGGTAATTCACCCCTCCACTTT,CASRDRGNSPLHF
many,TRBV3-1,TRBD1,TRBJ2-4,15,TGTGCCAGCAGCCATGGGGACAGGGCAAAAAACATTCAGTACTTC,CASSHGDRAKNIQYF
-,TRBV19,-,TRBJ2-5,11,TGTGCCAGTAGTATGGGTGAGACCCAGTACTTC,CASSMGETQYF
-,TRBV5-1,TRBD2,TRBJ2-4,16,TGCGCCAGCAGCTTTACTAGCGGGAGTATGAGAAACATTCAGTACTTC,CASSFTSGSMRNIQYF
many,TRBV12-3/TRBV12-4,TRBD1,TRBJ1-4,15,TGTGCCAGCCGAGGCGGACAGGGTCCTAATGAAAAACTGTTTTTT,CASRGGQGPNEKLFF
-,TRBV18,-,TRBJ2-7,15,TGTGCCAGCTCACCACTATTAGGGGGCTCCTACGAGCAGTACTTC,CASSPLLGGSYEQYF